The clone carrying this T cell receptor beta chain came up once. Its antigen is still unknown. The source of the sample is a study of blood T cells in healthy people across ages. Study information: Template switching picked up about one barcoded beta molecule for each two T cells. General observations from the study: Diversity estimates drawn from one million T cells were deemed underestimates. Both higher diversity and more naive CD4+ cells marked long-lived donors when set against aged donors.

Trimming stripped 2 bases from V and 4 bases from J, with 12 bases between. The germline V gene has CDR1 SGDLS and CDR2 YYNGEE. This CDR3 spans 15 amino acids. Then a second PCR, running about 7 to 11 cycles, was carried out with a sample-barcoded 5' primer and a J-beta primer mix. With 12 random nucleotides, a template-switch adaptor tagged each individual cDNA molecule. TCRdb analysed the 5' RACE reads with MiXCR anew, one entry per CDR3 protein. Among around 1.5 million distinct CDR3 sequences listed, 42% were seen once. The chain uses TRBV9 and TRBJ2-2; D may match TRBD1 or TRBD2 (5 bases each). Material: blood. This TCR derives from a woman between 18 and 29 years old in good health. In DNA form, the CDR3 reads TGTGCCAGCAGCGTTGAGGCAGGGAGCACCGGGGAGCTGTTTTTT. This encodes CASSVEAGSTGELFF.